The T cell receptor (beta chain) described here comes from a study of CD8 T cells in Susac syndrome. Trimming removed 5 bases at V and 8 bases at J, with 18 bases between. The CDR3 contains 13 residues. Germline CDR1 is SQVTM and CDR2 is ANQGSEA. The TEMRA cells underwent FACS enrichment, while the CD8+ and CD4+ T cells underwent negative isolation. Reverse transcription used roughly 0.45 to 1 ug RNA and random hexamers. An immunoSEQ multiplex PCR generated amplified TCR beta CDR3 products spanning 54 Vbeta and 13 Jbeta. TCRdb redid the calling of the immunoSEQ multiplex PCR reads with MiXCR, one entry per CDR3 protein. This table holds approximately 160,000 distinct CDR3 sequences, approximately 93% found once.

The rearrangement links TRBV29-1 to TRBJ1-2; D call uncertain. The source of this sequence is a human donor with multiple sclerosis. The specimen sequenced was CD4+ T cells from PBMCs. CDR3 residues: CSVKFVAEKGYTF. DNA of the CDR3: TGCAGCGTTAAGTTCGTTGCAGAGAAGGGCTACACCTTC.